The present T cell receptor beta chain was sequenced within a study of T cell responses to AZD1222 COVID-19 vaccine. Overall study context: Recipients boosted at about 4 weeks or about 12 weeks are pooled. Study findings and constraints: The donor cohort was predominantly white British with a female majority, and clonal diversity may have been underestimated. The number of AZD1222 recipients seropositive at baseline was only five or six.

Germline values: CDR1 SGHVS, CDR2 FNYEAQ. This CDR3 spans 18 amino acids. V was clipped by 1 base and J by 1 base; unmatched bases: 5. A remark on this clone: What it recognizes is unknown.

Generated by immunoSEQ multiplex PCR, the TCRdb table keeps only in-frame clones and is missing some. Counted here are 120,000 to 150,000 clones, roughly 90% occurring once; the ten biggest clones make up 1.1% to 1.5%. The sequencing here drew on peripheral blood, taken on day 0 of AZD1222 vaccination. The chain couples TRBV7-6 to TRBJ2-1, with 12 bases fitting TRBD2. The TCR sequence derives from an adult in good health. The CDR3 region has the DNA TGTGCCAGCAGCTTAGGGACTAGCGGGGAAGGATCCTACAATGAGCAGTTCTTC. This codes for CASSLGTSGEGSYNEQFF.